This T cell receptor (beta chain) was observed in a study of radiotherapy plus CTLA-4 blockade in lung cancer. At the level of the study: Objective response rate was about 20%; disease control rate, 25% to 35%.

People whose metastatic non-small-cell lung cancer was chemo-refractory got focal radiation along with CTLA-4 blockade by ipilimumab. Regarding this clone: Its antigen is not identified.

Findings and caveats of the study: After radiotherapy and ipilimumab, tumor-derived clones expanded in peripheral blood.

The length of the CDR3 is 13 residues. The repertoire was sequenced with immunoSEQ multiplex PCR; TCRdb's copy has only in-frame clones and lacks some. The data contain approximately 57,000 clones, about 80% of them singletons. The V and J genes are TRBV7-5 and TRBJ1-1. TRBV7-5 is a recognized pseudogene. Sequenced material: peripheral blood, taken from a patient treated with radiotherapy plus ipilimumab. This sequence originates from a human donor with non-small cell lung cancer whose response to radiotherapy plus ipilimumab could not be evaluated. The DNA of the CDR3 is TGTGCCAGAAGCTATAAGGCGGGTAGGAGAACTTTCTTT. Translating it yields CARSYKAGRRTFF.